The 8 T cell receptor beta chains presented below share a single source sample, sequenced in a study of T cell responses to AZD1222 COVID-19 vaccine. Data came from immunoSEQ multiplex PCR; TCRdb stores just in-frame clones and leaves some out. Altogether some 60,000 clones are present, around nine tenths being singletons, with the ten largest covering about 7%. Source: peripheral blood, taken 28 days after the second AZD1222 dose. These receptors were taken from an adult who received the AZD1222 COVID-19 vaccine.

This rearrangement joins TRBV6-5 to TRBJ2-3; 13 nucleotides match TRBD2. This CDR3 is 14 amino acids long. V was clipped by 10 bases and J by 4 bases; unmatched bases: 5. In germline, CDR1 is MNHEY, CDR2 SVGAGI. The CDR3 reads CATTSGRAPDTQYF. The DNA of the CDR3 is TGTGCCACCACTAGCGGGAGGGCCCCAGATACGCAGTATTTT.

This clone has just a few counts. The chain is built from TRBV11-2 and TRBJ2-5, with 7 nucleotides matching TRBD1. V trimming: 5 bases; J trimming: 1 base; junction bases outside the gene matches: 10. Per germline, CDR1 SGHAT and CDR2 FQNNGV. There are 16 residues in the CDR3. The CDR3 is CASSTGQPSLQETQYF. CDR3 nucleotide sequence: TGTGCCAGCAGCACGGGACAGCCGTCCCTCCAAGAGACCCAGTACTTC.

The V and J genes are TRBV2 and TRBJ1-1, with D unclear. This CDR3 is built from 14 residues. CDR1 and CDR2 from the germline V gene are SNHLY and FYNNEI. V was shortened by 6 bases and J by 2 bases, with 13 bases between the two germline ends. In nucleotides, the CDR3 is TGTGCCAGCAGCGAAACAGTAACTAACACTGAAGCTTTCTTT. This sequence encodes CASSETVTNTEAFF. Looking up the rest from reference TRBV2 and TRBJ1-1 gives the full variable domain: EPEVTQTPSHQVTQMGQEVILRCVPISNHLYFYWYRQILGQKVEFLVSFYNNEISEKSEIFDDQFSVERPDGSNFTLKIRSTKLEDSAMYFCASSETVTNTEAFFGQGTRLTVV.

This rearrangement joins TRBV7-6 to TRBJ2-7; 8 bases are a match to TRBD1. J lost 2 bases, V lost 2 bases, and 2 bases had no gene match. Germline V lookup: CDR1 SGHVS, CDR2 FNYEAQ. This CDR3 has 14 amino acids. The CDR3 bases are TGTGCCAGCAGCTTACAGGGGGCAACCTACGAGCAGTACTTC. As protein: CASSLQGATYEQYF.

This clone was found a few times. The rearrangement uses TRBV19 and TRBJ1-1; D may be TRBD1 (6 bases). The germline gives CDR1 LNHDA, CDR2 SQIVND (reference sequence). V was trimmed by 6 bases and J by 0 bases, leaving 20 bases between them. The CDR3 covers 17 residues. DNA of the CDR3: TGTGCCAGTAGCATGGACAGCCTTGCGTTCATGAACACTGAAGCTTTCTTT. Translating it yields CASSMDSLAFMNTEAFF.

For the CDR3, the DNA is TGTGCCAGCTCACCCCGGGGCAGTAACCAAGAGACCCAGTACTTC. Translating it yields CASSPRGSNQETQYF. The chain combines TRBV18 with TRBJ2-5; D may be TRBD1 or TRBD2 (5 bases each). V gave up 3 bases and J gave up 0 bases, with 11 bases separating them. This CDR3 spans 15 amino acids. Germline V gene lookup returns CDR1 KGHSH and CDR2 LQKENI.

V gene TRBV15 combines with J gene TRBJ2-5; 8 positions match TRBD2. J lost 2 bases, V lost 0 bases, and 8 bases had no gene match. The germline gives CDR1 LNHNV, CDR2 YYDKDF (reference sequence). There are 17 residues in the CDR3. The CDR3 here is CATSRDSRGGSQETQYF. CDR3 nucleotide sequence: TGTGCCACCAGCAGAGATTCCCGGGGGGGCTCTCAAGAGACCCAGTACTTC.

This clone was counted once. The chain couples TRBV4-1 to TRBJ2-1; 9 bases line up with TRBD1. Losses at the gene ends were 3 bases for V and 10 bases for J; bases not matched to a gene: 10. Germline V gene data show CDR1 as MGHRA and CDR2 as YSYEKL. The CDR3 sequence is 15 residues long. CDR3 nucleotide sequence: TGCGCCAGCAGCCAGCCGGGACAGGGAAGAGGCGAGCAGTTCTTC. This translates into CASSQPGQGRGEQFF.